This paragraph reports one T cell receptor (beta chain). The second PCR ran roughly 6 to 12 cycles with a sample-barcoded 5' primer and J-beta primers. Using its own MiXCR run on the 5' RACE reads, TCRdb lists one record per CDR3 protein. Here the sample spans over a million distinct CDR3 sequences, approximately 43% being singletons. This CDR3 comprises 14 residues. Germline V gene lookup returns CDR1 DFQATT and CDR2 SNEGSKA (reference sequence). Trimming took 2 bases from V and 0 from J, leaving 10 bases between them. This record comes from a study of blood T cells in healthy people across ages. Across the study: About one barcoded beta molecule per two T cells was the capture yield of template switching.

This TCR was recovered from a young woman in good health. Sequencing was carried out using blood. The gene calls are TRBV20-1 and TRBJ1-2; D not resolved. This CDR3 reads CSARLSASNYGYTF. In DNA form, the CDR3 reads TGCAGTGCTAGACTTAGCGCATCTAACTATGGCTACACCTTC.